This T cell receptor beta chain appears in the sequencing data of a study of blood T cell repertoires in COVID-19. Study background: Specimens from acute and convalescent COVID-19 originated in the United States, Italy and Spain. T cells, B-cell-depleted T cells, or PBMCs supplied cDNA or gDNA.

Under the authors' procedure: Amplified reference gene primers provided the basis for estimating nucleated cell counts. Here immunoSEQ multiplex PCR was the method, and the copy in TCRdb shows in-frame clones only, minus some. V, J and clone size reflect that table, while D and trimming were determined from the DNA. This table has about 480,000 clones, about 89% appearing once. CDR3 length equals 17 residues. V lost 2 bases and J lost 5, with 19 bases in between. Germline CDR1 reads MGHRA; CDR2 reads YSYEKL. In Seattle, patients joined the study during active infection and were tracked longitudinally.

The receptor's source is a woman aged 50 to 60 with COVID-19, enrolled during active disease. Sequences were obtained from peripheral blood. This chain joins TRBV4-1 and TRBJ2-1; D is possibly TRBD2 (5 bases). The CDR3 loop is CASSQLLRGRPDNEQFF. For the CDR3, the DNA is TGCGCCAGCAGCCAACTTTTACGAGGGCGTCCGGACAATGAGCAGTTCTTC.